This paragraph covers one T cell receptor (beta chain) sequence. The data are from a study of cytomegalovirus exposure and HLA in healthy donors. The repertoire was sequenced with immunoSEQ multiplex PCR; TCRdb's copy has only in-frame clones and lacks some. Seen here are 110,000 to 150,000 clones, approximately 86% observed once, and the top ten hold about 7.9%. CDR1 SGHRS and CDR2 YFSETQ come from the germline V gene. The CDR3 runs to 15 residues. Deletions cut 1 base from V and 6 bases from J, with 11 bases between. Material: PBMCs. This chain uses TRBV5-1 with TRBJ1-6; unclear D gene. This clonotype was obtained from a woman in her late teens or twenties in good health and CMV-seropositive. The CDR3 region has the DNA TGCGCCAGCAGCTTGTCTGGGTACAGTAATTCACCCCTCCACTTT. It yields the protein CASSLSGYSNSPLHF.